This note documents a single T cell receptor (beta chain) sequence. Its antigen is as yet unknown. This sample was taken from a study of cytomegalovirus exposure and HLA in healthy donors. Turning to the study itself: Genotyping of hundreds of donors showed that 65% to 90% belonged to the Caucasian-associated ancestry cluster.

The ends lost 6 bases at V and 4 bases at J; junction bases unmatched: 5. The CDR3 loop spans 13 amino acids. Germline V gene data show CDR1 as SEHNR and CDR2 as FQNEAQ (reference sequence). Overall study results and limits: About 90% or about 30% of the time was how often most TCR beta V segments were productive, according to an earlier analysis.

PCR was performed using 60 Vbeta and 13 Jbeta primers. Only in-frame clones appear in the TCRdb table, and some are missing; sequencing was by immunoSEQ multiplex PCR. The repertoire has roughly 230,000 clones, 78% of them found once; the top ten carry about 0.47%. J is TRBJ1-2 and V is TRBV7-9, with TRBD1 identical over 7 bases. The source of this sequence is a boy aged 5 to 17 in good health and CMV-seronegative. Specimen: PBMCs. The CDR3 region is CASRPDRAYGYTF. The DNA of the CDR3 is TGTGCCAGCAGACCCGACAGGGCCTATGGCTACACCTTC.